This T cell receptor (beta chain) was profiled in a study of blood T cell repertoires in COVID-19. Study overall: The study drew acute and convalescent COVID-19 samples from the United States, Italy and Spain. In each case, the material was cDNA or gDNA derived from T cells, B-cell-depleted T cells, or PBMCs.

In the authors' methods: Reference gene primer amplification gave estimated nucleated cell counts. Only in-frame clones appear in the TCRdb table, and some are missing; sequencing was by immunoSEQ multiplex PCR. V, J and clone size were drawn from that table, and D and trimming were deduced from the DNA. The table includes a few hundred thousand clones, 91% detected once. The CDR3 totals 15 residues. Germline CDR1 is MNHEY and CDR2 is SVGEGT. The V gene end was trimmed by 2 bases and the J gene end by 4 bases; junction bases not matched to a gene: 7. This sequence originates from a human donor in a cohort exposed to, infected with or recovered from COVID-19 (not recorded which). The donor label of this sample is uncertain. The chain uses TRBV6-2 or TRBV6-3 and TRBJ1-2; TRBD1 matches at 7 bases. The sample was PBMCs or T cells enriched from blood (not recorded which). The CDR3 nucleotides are TGTGCCAGCAGTTACGGGCAGGGGGGAACCTATGGCTACACCTTC. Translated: CASSYGQGGTYGYTF.